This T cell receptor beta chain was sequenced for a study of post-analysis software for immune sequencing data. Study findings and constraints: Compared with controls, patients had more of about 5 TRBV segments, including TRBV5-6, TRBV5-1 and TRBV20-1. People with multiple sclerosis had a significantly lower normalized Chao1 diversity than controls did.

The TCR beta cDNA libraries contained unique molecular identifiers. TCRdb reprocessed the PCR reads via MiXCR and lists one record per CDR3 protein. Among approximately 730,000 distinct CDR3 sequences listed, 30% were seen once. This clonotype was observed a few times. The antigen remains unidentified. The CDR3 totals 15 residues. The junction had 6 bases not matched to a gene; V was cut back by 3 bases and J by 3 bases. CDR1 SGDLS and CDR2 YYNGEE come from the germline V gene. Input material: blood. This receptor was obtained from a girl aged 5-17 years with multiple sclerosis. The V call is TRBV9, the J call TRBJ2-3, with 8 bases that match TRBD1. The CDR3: CASSDRDRSTDTQYF. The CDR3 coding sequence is TGTGCCAGCAGCGACCGGGACAGGAGTACAGATACGCAGTATTTT.